This T cell receptor beta chain emerged from a study of blood T cells in healthy people across ages. Broader study findings: Diversity was higher, and naive CD4+ cells more numerous, in long-lived donors than in aged donors.

Only a few counts were recorded for this clonotype. What it binds is not known. A sample-barcoded 5' primer and a J-beta primer mix were used in a second PCR of roughly 7 to 12 cycles. TCRdb analysed the 5' RACE reads with MiXCR anew, one entry per CDR3 protein. The sample lists roughly 1.9 million distinct CDR3 sequences, about two fifths seen once, with roughly 24% in the top ten. The clonotype comes from a human donor in good health. Sequenced input: blood.

CDR3 sequence (DNA): TGTGCCACCAGCAGAGACAGTGCGACCTACGAGCAGTACTTC. Translation: CATSRDSATYEQYF. This sequence joins TRBV15 and TRBJ2-7, with unresolved D. Deletions cut 0 bases from V and 2 bases from J, with 8 bases between. CDR3 length equals 14 residues. The germline V gene encodes CDR1 LNHNV and CDR2 YYDKDF (reference sequence).